Each of the 31 T cell receptor beta chains below was sequenced from the same sample in a study of cytomegalovirus exposure and HLA in healthy donors. The PCR used 60 Vbeta and 13 Jbeta primers. Sequencing was performed with immunoSEQ multiplex PCR; in TCRdb, only in-frame clones are kept and a portion is missing. The sample shows some 200,000 clones, 75% to 90% of them seen only once. Sequencing was performed on PBMCs. These receptors were obtained from a middle-aged man in good health and CMV-seropositive.

The chain uses TRBV5-4 and TRBJ1-2; 9 bases line up with TRBD1. Germline V gene data show CDR1 as SGHNT and CDR2 as YYREEE (reference sequence). With V trimmed by 4 bases and J by 8 bases, 9 bases remained unmatched. This CDR3 has 14 amino acids. For the CDR3, the DNA is TGTGCCAGCAGCGTGGGACAGGGAAGTTTCGGCTACACCTTC. It is translated as CASSVGQGSFGYTF.

V usage is TRBV14 and J usage is TRBJ2-7; 8 nucleotides align to TRBD2. Germline V gene data show CDR1 as SGHDN and CDR2 as FVKESK. This CDR3 contains 16 residues. Losses at the gene ends were 0 bases for V and 2 bases for J; bases not matched to a gene: 6. CDR3 sequence reads: CASSQDASGSPYEQYF. DNA for the CDR3: TGTGCCAGCAGCCAAGATGCTAGCGGGTCCCCCTACGAGCAGTACTTC.

This sequence joins TRBV6-5 and TRBJ1-1; D remains unclear. The CDR3 sequence is 13 residues long. With 6 bases removed from V and 7 bases from J, the gap between germline ends came to 15 bases. The germline V gene has CDR1 MNHEY and CDR2 SVGAGI. CDR3 in DNA: TGTGCCAGCAGCCCTCGGGGTTCCTTTGAAGCTTTCTTT. Amino acid sequence: CASSPRGSFEAFF.

For the CDR3, the DNA is TGTGCCAGCAGCCGTGAGTCAAATCAGCCCCAGCATTTT. This translates into CASSRESNQPQHF. The chain couples TRBV9 to TRBJ1-5; the D is unclear. CDR1 SGDLS and CDR2 YYNGEE come from the germline V gene. The CDR3 consists of 13 residues. V shed 4 bases and J shed 4 bases, with 9 bases lying between them.

V usage is TRBV7-2 and J usage is TRBJ1-1, with TRBD1 matching over 8 bases. CDR1 is SGHTA, CDR2 FQGNSA, per germline. The CDR3 is made up of 15 amino acids. Germline trimming cut 5 bases from V and 4 bases from J; bases unmatched to any gene: 9. The CDR3 loop is CASSPRQGRGTEAFF. For the CDR3, the DNA is TGTGCCAGCAGCCCCAGACAGGGGCGGGGCACTGAAGCTTTCTTT.

This rearrangement joins TRBV4-1 to TRBJ2-5; D uncertain. V was cut by 4 bases and J by 5 bases, with 11 bases left in between. CDR3 length: 13 amino acids. In germline, CDR1 is MGHRA, CDR2 YSYEKL. CDR3 nucleotide sequence: TGCGCCAGCAGCCGGCTTGACGGGGAGACCCAGTACTTC. This sequence encodes CASSRLDGETQYF.

CDR3 DNA sequence: TGCGCCAGCAGCTTGGCATCGGGACAGGGCACTGAAGCTTTCTTT. This translates into CASSLASGQGTEAFF. The chain combines TRBV5-1 with TRBJ1-1, with 9 nucleotides matching TRBD1. The junction had 4 bases not matched to a gene; V was cut back by 0 bases and J by 4 bases. This CDR3 contains 15 residues. Germline values: CDR1 SGHRS, CDR2 YFSETQ.

The V gene is TRBV4-2, the J gene TRBJ2-1; 11 nucleotides agree with TRBD1. The CDR3 sequence is 16 residues long. The germline V gene encodes CDR1 LGHNA and CDR2 YNFKEQ. The ends lost 1 base at V and 10 bases at J; junction bases unmatched: 9. This CDR3 is CASSQAPGQGVYEQFF. For the CDR3, the DNA is TGTGCCAGCAGCCAAGCCCCGGGACAGGGGGTGTACGAGCAGTTCTTC.

CDR3 coding DNA: TGTGCCAGCAGTACAGGACCTTGGGGCTACACCTTC. This translates into CASSTGPWGYTF. The chain employs TRBV28 and TRBJ1-2, with D possibly matching TRBD1 (5 bases). CDR1 MDHEN and CDR2 SYDVKM come from the germline V gene. CDR3 length: 12 amino acids. The V end was cut by 5 bases, the J end by 8 bases, with 12 bases between.

This clone was found a few times. V gene TRBV15 combines with J gene TRBJ2-5; 9 bases map to TRBD1. Germline V CDR1 and CDR2: LNHNV, YYDKDF (reference sequence). The CDR3 covers 16 residues. Trimming cost V 5 bases and J 4 bases; bases outside gene matches: 11. The CDR3, as DNA: TGTGCCACCAGCGGCTCCGGGACAGGGTATGGAGAGACCCAGTACTTC. It is translated as CATSGSGTGYGETQYF.

This rearrangement joins TRBV7-6 to TRBJ2-7; 12 bases fit TRBD1. This CDR3 spans 16 amino acids. Germline V gene lookup returns CDR1 SGHVS and CDR2 FNYEAQ. V gave up 4 bases and J gave up 5 bases; unmatched junction bases: 9. The CDR3 reads CASSSTGTGGFHEQYF. For the CDR3, the DNA is TGTGCCAGCAGCTCAACTGGGACAGGGGGCTTCCACGAGCAGTACTTC.

Only one count was recorded for this clone. This rearrangement joins TRBV4-3 to TRBJ2-3; no clear D. Germline V gene lookup returns CDR1 LGHNA and CDR2 YSLEER. V gave up 1 base and J gave up 0 bases, with 11 bases separating them. The CDR3 is 16 residues long. This CDR3 is CASSQAGGYSTDTQYF. CDR3 DNA sequence: TGCGCCAGCAGCCAAGCCGGCGGTTATAGCACAGATACGCAGTATTTT.

The J gene is TRBJ2-5, the V gene TRBV7-2; TRBD2 might be the D (7 bases). Germline loops: CDR1 SGHTA, CDR2 FQGNSA. V was pared by 2 bases and J by 5 bases, with 15 bases between. The CDR3 is made up of 15 amino acids. CDR3 nucleotides: TGTGCCAGCAGCTTACGCGGGGGCAATTGGGAGACCCAGTACTTC. Protein sequence: CASSLRGGNWETQYF.

V and J are TRBV28 and TRBJ1-1; the D is unclear. The V gene lost 6 bases and the J gene lost 4 bases, with 9 bases spanning the gap. The length of the CDR3 is 12 residues. Germline V gene lookup returns CDR1 MDHEN and CDR2 SYDVKM. This CDR3 reads CASRVMSTEAFF. CDR3 nucleotides: TGTGCCAGCAGAGTCATGAGCACTGAAGCTTTCTTT.

The table lists this clone with a few counts. The genes are TRBV5-5 and TRBJ1-2; 7 positions match TRBD1. CDR1 SGHKS and CDR2 YYEKEE come from the germline V gene (reference sequence). The V segment lost 4 bases and the J segment 11 bases; nucleotides outside the gene matches: 14. This CDR3 region has 14 residues. The CDR3 here is CASSPRDSYALYTF. In nucleotides, the CDR3 is TGTGCCAGCAGCCCGAGGGACAGCTACGCGCTATACACCTTC.

The V gene is TRBV7-2, the J gene TRBJ1-2; weak D call: TRBD1 (6 bases). This CDR3 is 15 amino acids long. From germline, CDR1 is SGHTA and CDR2 FQGNSA. V was clipped by 1 base and J by 2 bases, with 11 bases between them. The DNA of the CDR3 is TGTGCCAGCAGCTTAGTCCCGGACAGAAACTATGGCTACACCTTC. This codes for CASSLVPDRNYGYTF.

J is TRBJ2-6 and V is TRBV9; D is unclear. V gave up 8 bases and J gave up 1 base, with 4 bases separating them. The CDR3 has 12 residues. CDR1 and CDR2 (germline): SGDLS, YYNGEE. The CDR3 loop reads CASRSGANVLTF. CDR3 sequence (DNA): TGTGCCAGTAGATCTGGGGCCAACGTCCTGACTTTC.

V usage is TRBV10-3 and J usage is TRBJ1-2; 7 positions match TRBD1. Trimming took 2 bases from V and 4 from J; bases not matched to a gene: 10. The germline V gene encodes CDR1 ENHRY and CDR2 SYGVKD. The CDR3 has 16 residues. The CDR3 region is CAISENVDRTGYGYTF. The CDR3 coding sequence is TGTGCCATCAGTGAGAACGTGGACAGGACAGGCTATGGCTACACCTTC.

This clone appeared many times. The rearrangement uses TRBV19 and TRBJ1-2; 9 positions match TRBD1. Germline assignment: CDR1 LNHDA and CDR2 SQIVND (reference sequence). Germline trimming cut 5 bases from V and 4 bases from J; bases unmatched to any gene: 8. The CDR3 has 15 amino acids. The chain's CDR3 is CASSAGTGPPYGYTF. The CDR3, as DNA: TGTGCCAGTAGTGCGGGGACAGGGCCCCCCTATGGCTACACCTTC.

Concerning this clone: The junction and the germline gene differ at one end; a read error may be behind it. For the CDR3, the DNA is TGTGCTAGCAGCCCACTCCCGCGGACAGGGGTTTCAGAGACCCAGTACTTC. It translates to CASSPLPRTGVSETQYF. V usage is TRBV7-7 and J usage is TRBJ2-5; 9 nucleotides line up with TRBD1. The CDR3 is made up of 17 amino acids. Per the germline V gene, CDR1 is SSHAT and CDR2 is FNYEAQ (reference sequence).

This chain uses TRBV5-1 with TRBJ2-1; perhaps TRBD2 as D (6 bases). The CDR3 length is 13 residues. Germline V gene data show CDR1 as SGHRS and CDR2 as YFSETQ. Between the trimmed V and J ends, which lost 7 bases and 4 bases, there was a span of 12 bases. CDR3 amino acids: CASRRDLYNEQFF. The CDR3 DNA reads as TGCGCCAGCCGCCGGGACTTATACAATGAGCAGTTCTTC. Supplemented by reference TRBV5-1 and TRBJ2-1, the full variable domain reads KAGVTQTPRYLIKTRGQQVTLSCSPISGHRSVSWYQQTPGQGLQFLFEYFSETQRNKGNFPGRFSGRQFSNSRSEMNVSTLELGDSALYLCASRRDLYNEQFFGPGTRLTVL.

The chain recombines TRBV19 with TRBJ1-5, with D unclear. The CDR3 sequence is 14 residues long. The germline V gene encodes CDR1 LNHDA and CDR2 SQIVND (reference sequence). V was trimmed by 6 bases and J by 7 bases, leaving 16 bases between them. CDR3 coding DNA: TGTGCCAGTAGCTCAGAGGGTATCGGGCAGCCCCAGCATTTT. It translates to CASSSEGIGQPQHF.

The chain combines TRBV6-6 with TRBJ2-7, with D perhaps TRBD1 (5 bases). The CDR3 consists of 14 residues. Germline lookup yields CDR1 MNHNY and CDR2 SVGAGI (reference sequence). V dropped 5 bases and J dropped 0 bases, with 11 bases sitting between them. CDR3 amino acids: CASSKLTDSYEQYF. The CDR3 nucleotides are TGTGCCAGCAGTAAACTGACAGACTCCTACGAGCAGTACTTC.

This chain connects TRBV27 to TRBJ2-3; D might be TRBD1 (6 bases). The CDR3 contains 14 residues. With 5 bases removed from V and 3 bases from J, the gap between germline ends came to 12 bases. CDR1 is MNHEY, CDR2 SMNVEV, per germline (reference sequence). CDR3 in DNA: TGTGCCAGCAGTCCGCGACAGGCTACAGATACGCAGTATTTT. Translating gives CASSPRQATDTQYF.

V usage is TRBV15 and J usage is TRBJ2-7; 8 positions match TRBD2. Germline trimming cut 6 bases from V and 7 bases from J; bases unmatched to any gene: 8. The CDR3 loop spans 13 amino acids. The germline V gene has CDR1 LNHNV and CDR2 YYDKDF (reference sequence). CDR3 region: CATRNGGAEEQYF. The CDR3 coding sequence is TGTGCCACCAGGAACGGGGGGGCGGAGGAGCAGTACTTC.

The chain combines TRBV5-1 with TRBJ2-7, with 8 bases fitting TRBD1. Germline V lookup: CDR1 SGHRS, CDR2 YFSETQ. V trimming: 2 bases; J trimming: 7 bases; junction bases outside the gene matches: 2. CDR3 size: 12 residues. Written as DNA, the CDR3 is TGCGCCAGCAGCTTTACAGGGGGAGAGCAGTACTTC. Protein product: CASSFTGGEQYF.

J is TRBJ2-7 and V is TRBV6-6; 7 bases are shared with TRBD1. Per germline, CDR1 MNHNY and CDR2 SVGAGI (reference sequence). Trimming removed 4 bases from V and 0 bases from J; junction bases left unmatched: 6. This CDR3 spans 15 amino acids. In DNA form, the CDR3 reads TGTGCCAGCAGTTCAGACAGGGTGAACTCCTACGAGCAGTACTTC. It encodes CASSSDRVNSYEQYF.

The J gene is TRBJ1-6, the V gene TRBV7-2; D is undetermined. Germline CDR1 is SGHTA and CDR2 is FQGNSA. The ends were cut back, 3 bases at V and 7 bases at J, with 13 bases in the middle. The CDR3 runs 15 residues. CDR3 in amino acids: CASSFSGNYNSPLHF. The CDR3 bases are TGTGCCAGCAGCTTTAGCGGGAACTACAATTCACCCCTCCACTTT.

This chain links TRBV27 with TRBJ1-5; D is undetermined. CDR1 and CDR2 (germline): MNHEY, SMNVEV (reference sequence). V shed 6 bases and J shed 7 bases, with 10 bases lying between them. The CDR3 runs to 12 residues. The CDR3 DNA sequence: TGTGCCAGCAGAGAAGGCGGGCAGCCCCAGCATTTT. Translating gives CASREGGQPQHF.

The J gene is TRBJ2-7, the V gene TRBV5-1, with TRBD1 identical over 7 bases. Germline V CDR1 and CDR2: SGHRS, YFSETQ. This CDR3 spans 15 amino acids. The trim removed 4 bases at V and 0 bases at J, leaving 7 bases unmatched. The CDR3 sequence: CASSIGGQSSYEQYF. CDR3 in DNA: TGCGCCAGCAGCATAGGGGGACAGTCCTCCTACGAGCAGTACTTC. Full variable domain (missing parts from reference TRBV5-1 and TRBJ2-7): KAGVTQTPRYLIKTRGQQVTLSCSPISGHRSVSWYQQTPGQGLQFLFEYFSETQRNKGNFPGRFSGRQFSNSRSEMNVSTLELGDSALYLCASSIGGQSSYEQYFGPGTRLTVT.

This clone was detected only once. The chain carries TRBV27 and TRBJ2-1, with D possibly being TRBD2 (5 bases). Germline V gene sequence: CDR1 MNHEY, CDR2 SMNVEV (reference sequence). This CDR3 has 16 amino acids. V was clipped by 5 bases and J by 8 bases, with 22 bases between them. The CDR3: CASSPRAGRPKDEQFF. The CDR3 DNA reads TGTGCCAGCAGTCCTAGGGCGGGCAGACCCAAGGATGAGCAGTTCTTC.